This T cell receptor (beta chain) was captured in a study of graft-versus-host responses after intestinal transplantation. The wider study: Recipients had multivisceral, liver-intestinal, or isolated intestinal transplants. Anti-thymocyte globulin was used for induction in all recipients, who then took tacrolimus and steroids for about three years.

Only in-frame clones appear in the TCRdb table, and some are missing; sequencing was by immunoSEQ multiplex PCR. The top ten hold approximately 0.17% of the sample, which has around 130,000 clones, around nine tenths seen once. V was shortened by 2 bases and J by 6 bases, with 16 bases between the two germline ends. The CDR3 runs 15 residues. Per the germline V gene, CDR1 is SGHRS and CDR2 is YFSETQ. Overall study findings and caveats: Recipient bone marrow held GvH clones, some seen earlier in ileum or blood.

Notes on this clone: Its antigen remains unidentified.

The clonotype was recovered from a human donor who received an intestinal transplant. This sequence joins TRBV5-1 and TRBJ2-3, with D tentatively TRBD2 (6 bases). The material sequenced was unstimulated CD4+ T cells sorted from spleen or lymph node cells, taken before intestinal transplant. The CDR3 region is CASSLYISAGDTQYF. The CDR3 DNA reads TGCGCCAGCAGCTTATACATTTCCGCGGGGGATACGCAGTATTTT.